This is a list of T cell receptor beta chains from one sample in a study of blood T cell repertoires in COVID-19. Assay: immunoSEQ multiplex PCR; the TCRdb copy retains only in-frame clones and omits some. Of about 250,000 clones listed, roughly 88% were seen once; the top ten hold about 6.7%. Sequencing input: peripheral blood. Every receptor here comes from a woman between 25 and 40 years old with COVID-19, enrolled during active disease. CDR3s include the opening cysteine and the closing phenylalanine or tryptophan. The D gene is left open where the match is weak. The size of a clone is reported for some rows only, either as once, few or many, or as a class for expanded clones.

>.|TRBJ2-6|.|TRBV18
TGTGCCAGCTCACTGGGGCGCTCTGGGGCCAACGTCCTGACTTTC
CASSLGRSGANVLTF
>.|TRBJ2-5|.|TRBV20-1
TGCAGTGCCCCGACAGAGGAGACCCAGTACTTC
CSAPTEETQYF
>.|TRBJ1-6|few|TRBV11-3
TGTGCCAGCAGCCTCCGGGACATCTCCTATAATTCACCCCTCCACTTT
CASSLRDISYNSPLHF
>.|TRBJ2-5|.|TRBV29-1
TGCAGCGTTATATCCCAAGAGACCCAGTACTTC
CSVISQETQYF
>.|TRBJ1-4|few|TRBV29-1
TGCAGCGTGGAACTTAATGAAAAACTGTTTTTT
CSVELNEKLFF
>.|TRBJ1-2|.|TRBV19
TGTGCCAGTAGCTCTTCGGGGGAGAAAAACTATGGCTACACCTTC
CASSSSGEKNYGYTF
>.|TRBJ2-1|.|TRBV19
TGTGCCAGTAGTATATGGCGGGGGCAGGGGGCTCATGAGCAGTTCTTC
CASSIWRGQGAHEQFF
>TRBD1|TRBJ2-7|.|TRBV6-2/TRBV6-3
TGTGCCAGCAGTAGGGGACAGCGGACTGGCCCGCAGTACTTC
CASSRGQRTGPQYF
>TRBD1|TRBJ2-7|.|TRBV18
TGTGCCAGCTCACCGGACAGGAGCGAGCAGTACTTC
CASSPDRSEQYF
>.|TRBJ2-6|.|TRBV28
TGTGCCAGCTCCGAGGGAGGGGCCAACGTCCTGACTTTC
CASSEGGANVLTF
>TRBD2|TRBJ2-2|once|TRBV18
TGTGCCAGCTCACCGCTGGGACTAGGTGGCACCGGGGAGCTGTTTTTT
CASSPLGLGGTGELFF
>TRBD1|TRBJ1-4|.|TRBV5-1
TGCGCCAGCAGCTTGGGGACAGGGGTTTGGGGGAATGAAAAACTGTTTTTT
CASSLGTGVWGNEKLFF
>TRBD1|TRBJ2-3|once|TRBV4-1
TGCGCCAGCAGCCCTCGACAGGGGGCCGCAGATACGCAGTATTTT
CASSPRQGAADTQYF
>TRBD1|TRBJ1-2|.|TRBV6-6
TGTGCCAGCGCCTCGGGACAGGTCAGCTACACCTTC
CASASGQVSYTF
>TRBD1|TRBJ2-1|few|TRBV19
TGTGCCAGCAGGGGGCAGATGAGCTCCTACAATGAGCAGTTCTTC
CASRGQMSSYNEQFF
>.|TRBJ2-3|many|TRBV6-8
TGTGCCAGCCTTCTAGCACCCGAGATCACAGATACGCAGTATTTT
CASLLAPEITDTQYF
>.|TRBJ1-2|once|TRBV11-3
TGTGCCAGCAGCCTGACGGCGGGGAGGGACTATGGCTACACCTTC
CASSLTAGRDYGYTF
>.|TRBJ1-6|.|TRBV6-6
TGTGCCAGCCGCTCGGGGGGGCTGAATTCACCCCTCCACTTT
CASRSGGLNSPLHF
>.|TRBJ2-1|.|TRBV19
TGTGCCAGTAGTATCTCGGGGGGCGAGTATAATGAGCAGTTCTTC
CASSISGGEYNEQFF
>.|TRBJ2-3|.|TRBV4-1
TGCGCCAGCAGCCAAGATGGTTCAGCGGAGGGCATGGCAGATACGCAGTATTTT
CASSQDGSAEGMADTQYF
>.|TRBJ2-1|.|TRBV5-1
TGCGCCAGCAGCTTGGAGGGACTTTTCTTCAATGAGCAGTTCTTC
CASSLEGLFFNEQFF
>.|TRBJ2-7|.|TRBV23-1
TGCGCCAGCAGTCTAAAACTGTGGCAGGTAGACCGGTACGAGCAGTACTTC
CASSLKLWQVDRYEQYF
>.|TRBJ1-1|.|TRBV15
TGTGCCACCAGCAGAGGAGGGAATGGAGGCACTGAAGCTTTCTTT
CATSRGGNGGTEAFF
>TRBD1|TRBJ2-2|.|TRBV28
TGTGCCAGCAGTCCACAGGGGGCTTGGGCCGGGGAGCTGTTTTTT
CASSPQGAWAGELFF
>.|TRBJ2-5|.|TRBV7-9
TGTGCCAGCAGCCTAGATGGGCCCCAAGAGACCCAGTACTTC
CASSLDGPQETQYF
>.|TRBJ1-1|.|TRBV4-3
TGCGCCAGCAGCCAAGTCGCGGGGAACACTGAAGCTTTCTTT
CASSQVAGNTEAFF
>TRBD1|TRBJ2-1|.|TRBV5-1
TGCGCCAGCAGCTTTTCGGACAGGTCCGATGAGCAGTTCTTC
CASSFSDRSDEQFF
>TRBD2|TRBJ2-1|.|TRBV9
TGTGCCAGCAGCGTGACTAGCGGGGGGGTATACAATGAGCAGTTCTTC
CASSVTSGGVYNEQFF
>.|TRBJ2-7|.|TRBV29-1
TGCAGCGTTGAGTACCGGGGGGCCCTCTCCTACGAGCAGTACTTC
CSVEYRGALSYEQYF
>.|TRBJ2-4|.|TRBV28
TGTGCCAGCAGTCCCCGACAGGGCAAGGGACTAGCCAAAAACATTCAGTACTTC
CASSPRQGKGLAKNIQYF
>.|TRBJ2-7|.|TRBV28
TGTGCCAGCGGCGGGGGCCAGGGAGGCGAGCAGTACTTC
CASGGGQGGEQYF
>.|TRBJ2-5|.|TRBV7-2
TGTGCCAGCAGCACCCTGGGACTGCCCTCAGAGACCCAGTACTTC
CASSTLGLPSETQYF
>.|TRBJ2-5|.|TRBV6-2/TRBV6-3
TGTGCCAGCAGCCCCGACGTGGGGGGAGAGACCCAGTACTTC
CASSPDVGGETQYF
>.|TRBJ2-3|.|TRBV27
TGTGCCAGGACCTGGCGGGGCTACAGCACAGATACGCAGTATTTT
CARTWRGYSTDTQYF
>TRBD2|TRBJ2-5|.|TRBV7-2
TGTGCCACCTGGGAGGGCGGGGAGACCCAGTACTTC
CATWEGGETQYF
>.|TRBJ1-6|.|TRBV6-2/TRBV6-3
TGTGCCAGCAGTTCAGATTACGGAGTAGACAGCCGGTATTCACCCCTCCACTTT
CASSSDYGVDSRYSPLHF
>TRBD1|TRBJ1-6|.|TRBV5-4
TGTGCCAGCAGCTTCTTGGGGGTAACCTACCGGGACAGTAATTCACCCCTCCACTTT
CASSFLGVTYRDSNSPLHF
>.|TRBJ1-2|once|TRBV12-3/TRBV12-4
TGTGCCAGCAGCCTTAGACAAAACTATGGCTACACCTTC
CASSLRQNYGYTF
>.|TRBJ2-3|.|TRBV5-1
TGCGCCAGCAGCTCCCAGACTAGAGCCTCCACAGATACGCAGTATTTT
CASSSQTRASTDTQYF
>TRBD2|TRBJ2-1|.|TRBV6-2/TRBV6-3
TGTGCCAGCAGTTACTTCGGGGGGGTGCGGGATGAGCAGTTCTTC
CASSYFGGVRDEQFF
>TRBD1|TRBJ1-5|.|TRBV18
TGTGCCAGCTCACGGACAGGAGGGAATCAGCCCCAGCATTTT
CASSRTGGNQPQHF
>TRBD2|TRBJ2-2|.|TRBV3-1/TRBV3-2
TGTGCCAGCAGCCCGGGTGCACTAGCGGGTCCCGGGGAGCTGTTTTTT
CASSPGALAGPGELFF
>TRBD1|TRBJ1-5|.|TRBV4-1
TGCGCCAGCAGCCAAGACAGGGGGTCCAATCAGCCCCAGCATTTT
CASSQDRGSNQPQHF
>.|TRBJ1-1|.|TRBV18
TGTGCCAGCTCGCCCCCAGGATGGGGCATGAACACTGAAGCTTTCTTT
CASSPPGWGMNTEAFF
>.|TRBJ2-3|few|TRBV10-2
TGCGCCAGCAGTCCCCTCCAGCGGACCACAGATACGCAGTATTTT
CASSPLQRTTDTQYF